This T cell receptor (beta chain) was sequenced in a study of tumor-infiltrating lymphocytes in primary liver carcinoma (dated by TCRdb to about 2017). Study-wide context: Hepatocellular carcinoma (four) or combined HCC and intrahepatic cholangiocarcinoma (one) was present in the five patients, who were three men and two women aged 30 to 69 years. The five patients had tumors of stage T1-T3 N0M0, with maximum diameters ranging from about 4.2 to 11 cm. Across five regions of each liver tumor, along with adjacent normal tissue and blood, the study brought together TCRbeta repertoire sequencing, expression microarrays and whole-exome sequencing. Roughly 3.5 to 7.5 million productive TCRbeta reads were obtained per sample, and no significant difference in read depth was found between tissue types. Repertoires from technical replicates were highly reproducible, with mean shared-clone rates approximately 0.9 and correlation coefficients above 0.98. To link TCRbeta repertoire diversity with the local molecular phenotype, the approximately 27 tumor region samples were profiled using Agilent mRNA microarrays. A total of 35 specimens from 5 patients underwent TCRbeta repertoire sequencing, comprising 25 or so tumor regions, 5 adjacent noncancerous liver tissues and 5 peripheral blood samples.

Total RNA and DNA were co-extracted from about 19-30 mg of bulk tissue with the AllPrep DNA/RNA mini kit, without cell sorting. Roughly five patients with histopathologically diagnosed primary liver carcinoma underwent surgical resection in China between late 2015 and 2016. Patients had chronic HBV infection and were treatment-naive at sampling. Five spatially separated regions were sampled per tumor: superior, inferior, left-lateral and right-lateral poles, plus the tumor centre. Histology showed that every tumor sample contained more than 75% viable tumor cells. Each fresh piece of tumor and adjacent tissue was cut in two, with one half stored in RNAlater at -80 degrees C and the other half sent for histology. Turning to this clonotype: What antigen it recognizes has not been identified. One end of the junction does not line up with germline, which may come from a read error.

CDR1 SGHAT and CDR2 FQNNGV were looked up in the germline V gene. The CDR3 sequence holds 15 residues, the cysteine and phenylalanine included. The kept DNA is CDR3 alone, 45 bases in frame from the first base. Starting from 500 to 600 ng total RNA, TCRbeta-specific cDNA was produced by reverse transcription with a constant-region primer and ProtoScript II reverse transcriptase. Construction of the TCRbeta libraries relied on three nested rounds of multiplex PCR, following a slightly modified ARM-PCR procedure. The first two PCR rounds used multiplex TRBV1-TRBV30 forward primers with a Cbeta reverse primer, each for about 10 cycles. Sample barcodes and Illumina adapters were attached in a final 25-cycle PCR using Deep VentR polymerase. Before sequencing, amplicons of 200-500 bp were purified from gel using a QIAquick gel extraction kit. The TCRbeta amplicons were sequenced with 250-bp paired-end reads on an Illumina HiSeq 2500. As for the authors' bioinformatics: Trimmomatic v0.33 was used to quality-trim the reads, and FLASH v1.2.11 was used to merge paired reads so that full CDR3 sequences could be recovered. V, D and J germline segments were assigned to the rearranged TCRbeta sequences using MiGEC v1.2.1b. VDJtools v1.0.0 computed clonotype statistics and Shannon-Wiener diversity indices. Except for diversity analysis, only each sample's 250 most abundant clonotypes were used in subsequent analyses to reduce sampling bias. TCRdb redid the processing of the public reads, applying fastp at Q25 and MiXCR, and retained in-frame beta chains. Rows with one shared CDR3 protein collapse into an entry with the most common genes and DNA. TCRdb's processing, not the authors', yielded these V and J calls. The sample table lists 20,000 to 25,000 distinct CDR3 sequences, about 84% of them with a count of one. The biggest ten clones account for 35% of the sample.

Points the paper makes about the study in general: Only about 7-24% of top clones were found in all five regions of a tumor, suggesting spatial heterogeneity of tumor-infiltrating T cells. Because sequencing covered only the TCR beta chain and unpaired alpha chains were not captured, true repertoire diversity is likely underestimated. Only five or six patients were included in the study, and the authors note that the findings should be validated in a larger study. A significantly larger repertoire fraction was made up by the top 250 clones in tumors than in blood (p = 0.039). Repertoire overlap was found to be higher between tumor regions (mean approximately 35%) than between tumor-adjacent (roughly 17%) or tumor-blood (14%) pairs, consistent with antigen-driven expansion. Because the samples were bulk and unsorted, CD4+ and CD8+ T cell repertoires could not be compared.

The sequence was obtained from a woman aged 25 to 39 with primary liver carcinoma and hepatitis B virus infection. The source material was liver tumor tissue from sampling region 2. According to the study, the label for this sample's cell subset or site signals: tumor region T2, inferior pole. The sequence links TRBV11-2 to TRBJ2-3; a tentative D call is TRBD2 (5 bases match). In nucleotides, the sequence is TGTCCCAGCATCTTAGTAGCGAGAAGCACAGATATGCAGTATTTT. Its translation reads: CPSILVARSTDMQYF.